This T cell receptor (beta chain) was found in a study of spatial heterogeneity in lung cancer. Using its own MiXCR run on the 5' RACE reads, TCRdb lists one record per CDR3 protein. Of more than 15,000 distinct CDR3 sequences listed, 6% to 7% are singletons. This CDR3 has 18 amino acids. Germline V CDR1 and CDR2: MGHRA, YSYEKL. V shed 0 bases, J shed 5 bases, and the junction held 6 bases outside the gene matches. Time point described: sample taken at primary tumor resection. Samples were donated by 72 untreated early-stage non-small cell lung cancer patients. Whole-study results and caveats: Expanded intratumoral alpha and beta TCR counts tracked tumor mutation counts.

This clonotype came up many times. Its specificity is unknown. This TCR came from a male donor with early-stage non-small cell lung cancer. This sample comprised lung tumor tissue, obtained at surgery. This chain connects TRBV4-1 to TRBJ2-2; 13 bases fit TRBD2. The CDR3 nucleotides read TGCGCCAGCAGCCAAGATCCCGGACTAGCGGGAGATACCGGGGAGCTGTTTTTT. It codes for CASSQDPGLAGDTGELFF.